This T cell receptor (beta chain) was sequenced for a study of shared clonotypes between healthy human individuals. Trimming removed 5 bases from V and 5 bases from J; junction bases left unmatched: 7. CDR1 is GTSNPN and CDR2 is SVGIG in the germline V gene (reference sequence). The CDR3 has 14 amino acids. Repertoires were generated with immunoSEQ multiplex PCR, while TCRdb's copy carries only in-frame clones and drops some. Of 2 million to 2.5 million clones listed, nearly 97% are singletons. CD4+ cells were split into CD45RA+ naive and CD45RA-negative memory subsets. What was sequenced was naive CD4+ T cells sorted from blood. Subset described: CD45RA+ positively selected. The sequence derives from a man aged 18-30 years in good health. The chain combines TRBV30 with TRBJ2-5, with TRBD2 matching over 11 bases. CDR3 coding DNA: TGTGCCTGGCGACTAGCGGGAAGTGTGGAGACCCAGTACTTC. As protein: CAWRLAGSVETQYF.